The 9 T cell receptor beta chains reported below all come from one sample, sequenced in a study of CXCR3-negative and CXCR3-positive naive CD8 T cells. Study results and limitations: TRB CDR3s were more hydrophobic in CXCR3-positive than in CXCR3-negative naive cells.

Researchers prepared the TRB cDNA libraries using 5' RACE with UMI labels. Each CDR3 protein gets one entry in TCRdb, which reprocessed the 5' RACE reads and gives no DNA. This sample contains 5,500 to 7,500 distinct CDR3 sequences. These receptors are not linked to any known antigen. The specimen sequenced was naive CXCR3+ CD8+ T cells from blood. As to subset: CD45RO-CCR7+CD27+CD95- naive CD8+ T cells expressing CXCR3 (TNR3+). All receptors derive from a human donor in good health. Some clones in this sample may be carry-over from other donors' samples.

The chain employs TRBV11-2 and TRBJ2-1; TCRdb's assignment of TRBD1 cannot be checked, as there is no DNA. Germline CDR1 SGHAT, CDR2 FQNNGV. The CDR3 runs to 12 residues. The CDR3 reads CASSSPLGEQFF.

The chain uses TRBV14 and TRBJ2-1; TCRdb proposes TRBD1, but this gene call is untestable without DNA. Per the germline V gene, CDR1 is SGHDN and CDR2 is FVKESK. The CDR3 runs 16 residues. The CDR3: CASSQGAGVSYNEQFF.

The chain uses TRBV20-1 and TRBJ2-1. The CDR3 covers 14 residues. CDR1 and CDR2 from the germline V gene are DFQATT and SNEGSKA (reference sequence). The CDR3 protein is CSARLMGAYNEQFF.

In terms of frequency, this clonotype is medium-sized. The chain carries TRBV29-1 and TRBJ2-5; TCRdb names TRBD2, which stays unverified in the absence of DNA. This CDR3 is built from 15 residues. Germline V gives CDR1 SQVTM, CDR2 ANQGSEA. The CDR3 loop reads CSVDTLVTLKQTQYF.

Frequency places this clonotype as medium-sized. The chain couples TRBV27 to TRBJ2-1; TCRdb proposes TRBD1, but this gene call is untestable without DNA. The CDR3 length is 14 residues. Germline CDR1 reads MNHEY; CDR2 reads SMNVEV (reference sequence). CDR3 sequence: CASSFSGAYNEQFF.

This CDR3 reads CASSVSGQMNTEAFF. V and J are TRBV7-9 and TRBJ1-1. CDR3 length: 15 amino acids. Germline loops: CDR1 SEHNR, CDR2 FQNEAQ (reference sequence).

This clonotype counts as medium-sized by frequency. The rearrangement links TRBV4-2 to TRBJ1-1; without DNA, the TCRdb call of TRBD1 cannot be checked. CDR3 length: 15 amino acids. Germline CDR1 LGHNA, CDR2 YNFKEQ. The CDR3 spells CASSQAGEGATEAFF.

This clonotype is labeled medium-sized based on frequency. This chain links TRBV18 with TRBJ2-1; TCRdb outputs TRBD2, but without DNA this stays unchecked. This CDR3 is built from 17 residues. Germline-derived CDR1 and CDR2 are KGHSH and LQKENI. CDR3 amino acids: CASSSGLAGSSYNEQFF.

This clonotype is classed as medium-sized by frequency. The chain employs TRBV23-1 and TRBJ2-7; the D call of TRBD1 rests on TCRdb alone, since no DNA is present to check it. TRBV23-1 is assigned to the ORF class and has an uncertain function. This CDR3 contains 14 residues. CDR3 amino acids: CASKRDTQGNEQYF.